This T cell receptor (beta chain) derives from a study of OX40 agonist ivuxolimab in advanced cancers. Some background on the complete study: Ivuxolimab, which targeted the costimulatory receptor OX40 (CD134), was an agonistic, fully human IgG2 monoclonal antibody. Intravenous ivuxolimab was administered to patients every 2 weeks at six dose levels: 0.01, 0.1, 0.3, 1.5, 3 and 10 mg/kg. Of the approximately 50 patients in dose escalation, about 20 had hepatocellular carcinoma, around 15 had melanoma, 9 had renal cell carcinoma and 9 had head and neck cancer. In the dose-escalation cohort, 65% to 85% of patients were male, and the mean age was 60 years with a range of roughly 20 to 79. Prior anti-PD-1, anti-PD-L1 or anti-CTLA-4 therapy was permitted, and approximately 41% of dose-escalation patients had received checkpoint inhibitors. Three dose-escalation patients achieved partial responses, one with hepatocellular carcinoma and two with cutaneous melanoma. The point of sequencing TCRbeta in the periphery was to test whether ivuxolimab changed TCR sequence diversity and drove clonal T-cell expansion. The monotherapy dose-escalation portion (N of about 50 patients) of the phase I ivuxolimab trial is reported in the paper. Overall study outcomes, separate from this receptor: At doses from 0.1 to 3.0 mg/kg, clonal expansion was seen in both CD4+ and CD8+ blood T cells between baseline and week 6. Partial responders in the 0.1-3.0 mg/kg groups had among the lowest normalized peripheral clonal expansion, especially among CD8+ T cells. The antigen specificity of the clonally expanded peripheral T cells was not determined. Low levels of normalized T-cell clonal expansion were also seen in some nonresponding patients. After ivuxolimab, CD8+ T cells had more expanded clones than CD4+ T cells on average.

Patients with a history of autoimmune disease or receiving systemic immunosuppression were excluded from the trial. Peripheral blood for TCR sequencing was collected from all dose cohorts at baseline, on cycle 4 day 1, and on cycle 7 day 1. Samples came from an open-label, multicenter, first-in-human phase I dose-escalation trial of ivuxolimab. Adults with locally advanced or metastatic melanoma, renal cell, hepatocellular, or head and neck squamous cell carcinoma were enrolled in the trial. Before TCR sequencing, CD4+ and CD8+ T cells were separately sorted from peripheral blood. Genomic DNA was isolated from the sorted cells so that the TCRbeta CDR3 region could be sequenced. TCRbeta CDR3 regions were sequenced using the immunoSEQ Assay. Drawn from immuneACCESS, this table holds only the in-frame rearrangements with V and J called that TCRdb kept. Clones are partly lost; checked studies trace under half to an unresolved V gene and leave the rest unexplained. Counted in this sample were tens of thousands of clones; 75% to 90% of them appeared once. The top ten clones comprise 6.5% of the sample.

Concerning this clone itself: What antigen it recognizes has not been identified. Qualities for individual bases were not recorded, and no much larger clone is one base off.

V loses 0 bases of germline sequence and J loses 3 bases, and the interval between the two ends is 5 bases. Its CDR3 holds 13 amino acids, cysteine through phenylalanine. Only the CDR3 DNA stays, 39 bases, in frame from base 1. Taken from the germline V gene (reference sequence), the CDR1 and CDR2 loops are MNHNY and SVGAGI. The rearrangement combines TRBV6-6 with TRBJ1-2, with an unclear D gene assignment. The source was CD4+ or CD8+ T cells sorted from blood, collected in a trial of the OX40 agonist ivuxolimab. This TCR was sampled from an adult with an advanced solid tumor such as melanoma, head and neck, liver or kidney cancer. The CDR3 region has the sequence CASSYSTDYGYTF. The bases are TGTGCCAGCAGTTACTCTACAGACTATGGCTACACCTTC.